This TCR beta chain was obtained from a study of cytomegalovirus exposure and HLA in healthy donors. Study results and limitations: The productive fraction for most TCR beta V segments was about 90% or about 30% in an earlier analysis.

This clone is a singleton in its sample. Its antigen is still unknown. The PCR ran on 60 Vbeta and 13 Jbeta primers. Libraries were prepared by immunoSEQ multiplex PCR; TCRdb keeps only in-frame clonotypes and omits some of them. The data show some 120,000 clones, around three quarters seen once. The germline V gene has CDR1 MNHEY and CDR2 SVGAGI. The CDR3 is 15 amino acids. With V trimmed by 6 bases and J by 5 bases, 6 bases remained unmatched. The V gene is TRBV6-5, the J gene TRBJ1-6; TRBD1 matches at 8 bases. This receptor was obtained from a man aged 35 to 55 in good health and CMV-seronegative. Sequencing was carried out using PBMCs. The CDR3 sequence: CASSQGALNNSPLHF. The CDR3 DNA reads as TGTGCCAGCAGCCAGGGGGCGTTAAATAATTCACCCCTCCACTTT.